The 21 T cell receptor beta chains in this list originate from one sample, sequenced in a study of blood T cells in healthy people across ages. A sample-barcoded 5' primer and a J-beta primer mix were used in a second PCR of roughly 6 to 12 cycles. TCRdb reanalysed the 5' RACE reads using MiXCR and keeps one entry per CDR3 protein. The repertoire consists of about 400,000 distinct CDR3 sequences, with about 52% occurring once and the leading ten covering about 54%. Sequencing was done on a sample of blood. The receptors come from a man in his 60s in good health.

The rearrangement joins TRBV12-3 or TRBV12-4 to TRBJ2-2; unclear D gene. The V end lost 6 bases, the J end lost 6 bases, and 8 bases lay between the germline ends. CDR3 size: 12 residues. The CDR3 DNA reads TGTGCCAGCAGCCAGCCCCCCGGGGAGCTGTTTTTT. Amino acids: CASSQPPGELFF.

V and J are TRBV10-1 and TRBJ1-6; TRBD1 matches at 7 bases. Germline V lookup: CDR1 WNHNN, CDR2 SYGVQD (reference sequence). The CDR3 is 14 residues long. V lost 4 bases, J lost 7 bases, and 4 bases stayed unmatched. This chain's CDR3 is CASSGGQENSPLHF. The CDR3 coding sequence is TGCGCCAGCAGTGGTGGACAGGAGAATTCACCCCTCCACTTT.

A single count supports this clonotype. The chain recombines TRBV28 with TRBJ2-4; 10 bases fit TRBD1. The better agreement between TRBJ2-7 and the DNA end casts doubt on the J call. CDR1 MDHEN and CDR2 SYDVKM come from the germline V gene. This CDR3 is 15 amino acids long. The CDR3 sequence: CASSLFGTGDSEQYF. In DNA form, the CDR3 reads TGTGCCAGCAGTTTATTTGGGACAGGGGATTCCGAGCAGTACTTC.

J is TRBJ2-2 and V is TRBV7-2; 10 nucleotides match TRBD2. The germline CDR1 and CDR2 sequences are SGHTA and FQGNSA. V dropped 3 bases and J dropped 2; count of bases not matched to a gene: 6. The CDR3 spans 17 residues. CDR3 loop: CASSLGVAGGNTGELFF. The CDR3 DNA sequence: TGTGCCAGCAGCTTGGGGGTAGCGGGAGGTAACACCGGGGAGCTGTTTTTT.

The chain links TRBV7-9 to TRBJ2-1; 7 nucleotides line up with TRBD1. The V and J ends lost 4 bases and 8 bases, in that order; junction bases with no gene match: 8. CDR3 length equals 14 residues. Germline V gene lookup returns CDR1 SEHNR and CDR2 FQNEAQ (reference sequence). CDR3 sequence reads: CASSSMTGKDEQFF. The CDR3 DNA is TGTGCCAGCAGCTCAATGACAGGGAAAGATGAGCAGTTCTTC.

The chain combines TRBV14 with TRBJ2-4; 7 nucleotides align to TRBD1. V gave up 4 bases and J gave up 3 bases; unmatched junction bases: 9. The CDR3 consists of 16 residues. CDR1 is SGHDN and CDR2 is FVKESK in the germline V gene. CDR3 sequence: CASSRNRQGFKNIQYF. The CDR3, as DNA: TGTGCCAGCAGCCGGAACCGACAGGGATTCAAAAACATTCAGTACTTC. Together with reference TRBV14 and TRBJ2-4, the CDR3 gives the full variable domain: EAGVTQFPSHSVIEKGQTVTLRCDPISGHDNLYWYRRVMGKEIKFLLHFVKESKQDESGMPNNRFLAERTGGTYSTLKVQPAELEDSGVYFCASSRNRQGFKNIQYFGAGTRLSVL.

The rearrangement uses TRBV30 and TRBJ2-6, with D uncertain. The V gene's germline CDR1 is GTSNPN and CDR2 SVGIG (reference sequence). The CDR3 covers 15 residues. V shed 4 bases and J shed 2 bases, with 12 bases lying between them. As DNA, the CDR3 is TGTGCCTGGACCACAACAAGGGCTGGGGCCAACGTCCTGACTTTC. This codes for CAWTTTRAGANVLTF.

This chain uses TRBV6-2 or TRBV6-3 with TRBJ2-4; D may correspond to TRBD1 or TRBD2 (5 bases each). The CDR3 is 15 residues long. From germline, CDR1 is MNHEY and CDR2 SVGEGT. Trimming removed 5 bases from V and 4 bases from J, with 15 bases in between. CDR3 amino acids: CASSLPDGAKNIQYF. The CDR3 DNA is TGTGCCAGCAGTCTCCCAGACGGGGCTAAAAACATTCAGTACTTC.

This clonotype was observed once. V usage is TRBV3-1 and J usage is TRBJ2-3, with TRBD2 matching over 9 bases. The CDR3 length is 22 residues. V was pared by 3 bases and J by 1 base, with 23 bases of the junction left unmatched. Germline V CDR1 and CDR2: LGHDT, YNNKEL (reference sequence). The CDR3 DNA sequence: TGTGCCAGCAGCCAGCGACTAGCGGCCAATCAACGAAGTCTAAACCGCACAGATACGCAGTATTTT. It specifies CASSQRLAANQRSLNRTDTQYF.

The sample holds a few counts of this clonotype. The V gene is TRBV12-3 or TRBV12-4, the J gene TRBJ1-4, with 7 bases lining up with TRBD1. This CDR3 spans 14 amino acids. V shed 4 bases, J shed 7 bases, and the junction held 6 bases outside the gene matches. The CDR3 reads CASSYRGGGEKLFF. The DNA of the CDR3 is TGTGCCAGCAGTTACAGGGGTGGGGGTGAAAAACTGTTTTTT.

This clonotype showed up just once. The chain links TRBV7-9 to TRBJ2-7; D uncertain. The better agreement between TRBJ2-4 and the DNA end casts doubt on the J call. Germline CDR1 SEHNR, CDR2 FQNEAQ (reference sequence). The CDR3 runs 16 residues. The CDR3 region has the DNA TGTGCCAGCAGCCTTTTTGCCCTTCAGACGAAAAACATTCAGTACTTC. This translates into CASSLFALQTKNIQYF.

This chain connects TRBV10-3 to TRBJ1-2; maybe TRBD1 (6 bases). Per the germline V gene, CDR1 is ENHRY and CDR2 is SYGVKD. The CDR3 runs 14 residues. V was pared by 6 bases and J by 8 bases, with 19 bases between. The CDR3 nucleotides read TGTGCCATCAGCCTAGAGGGGGGTAAGAGCGGCTACACCTTC. This codes for CAISLEGGKSGYTF.

The genes are TRBV20-1 and TRBJ1-2; perhaps TRBD1 as D (6 bases). The V gene lost 5 bases and the J gene lost 0 bases, with 16 bases spanning the gap. The CDR3 length is 15 residues. The germline gives CDR1 DFQATT, CDR2 SNEGSKA (reference sequence). The CDR3 loop reads CSASQGRGSNYGYTF. The DNA of the CDR3 is TGCAGTGCTTCCCAGGGGAGGGGGTCTAACTATGGCTACACCTTC.

This chain links TRBV20-1 with TRBJ2-7; 8 positions agree with TRBD1. This CDR3 has 16 residues. J was trimmed by 5 bases and V by 0 bases; bases with no gene match: 12. CDR1 is DFQATT, CDR2 SNEGSKA, per germline (reference sequence). In nucleotides, the CDR3 is TGCAGTGCTAGAGATTGGTCGCAGGGGGCACACAACGAGCAGTACTTC. It specifies CSARDWSQGAHNEQYF.

The chain uses TRBV6-2 or TRBV6-3 and TRBJ2-1, with D maybe TRBD2 (6 bases). The CDR3 loop spans 14 amino acids. Trimming pared 7 bases from V and 7 bases from J, leaving 17 bases between. Germline CDR1 is MNHEY and CDR2 is SVGEGT. CDR3 protein: CASTLDYLVNEQFF. DNA for the CDR3: TGTGCCAGCACCCTGGACTACCTAGTGAATGAGCAGTTCTTC.

The V and J genes are TRBV18 and TRBJ2-1; 12 positions match TRBD2. The length of the CDR3 is 16 residues. CDR1 is KGHSH and CDR2 is LQKENI in the germline V gene. V lost 6 bases to trimming and J lost 2 bases; unmatched junction nucleotides: 5. The CDR3: CASSPGLAGAYNEQFF. The DNA of the CDR3 is TGTGCCAGCTCTCCGGGACTAGCGGGCGCCTACAATGAGCAGTTCTTC. The entire variable domain, with the rest obtained from reference TRBV18 and TRBJ2-1, is as follows: NAGVMQNPRHLVRRRGQEARLRCSPMKGHSHVYWYRQLPEEGLKFMVYLQKENIIDESGMPKERFSAEFPKEGPSILRIQQVVRGDSAAYFCASSPGLAGAYNEQFFGPGTRLTVL.

This clonotype was detected only a few times. The chain recombines TRBV5-1 with TRBJ2-5; D call uncertain. The ends were cut back, 7 bases at V and 1 base at J, with 11 bases in the middle. Germline assignment: CDR1 SGHRS and CDR2 YFSETQ. The CDR3 sequence is 13 residues long. CDR3 DNA sequence: TGCGCCAGCTCTCAGCAGAGCCAAGAGACCCAGTACTTC. Its protein is CASSQQSQETQYF.

The chain uses TRBV29-1 and TRBJ1-2; D is possibly TRBD1 (5 bases). Trimming removed 6 bases at V and 2 bases at J, with 13 bases between. This CDR3 region has 13 residues. In germline, CDR1 is SQVTM, CDR2 ANQGSEA. The CDR3 here is CSVGRAQNYGYTF. The CDR3, as DNA: TGCAGCGTCGGCAGGGCGCAAAACTATGGCTACACCTTC.

This clonotype was detected a few times. V is TRBV5-8 and J is TRBJ1-4; D possibly corresponds to TRBD1 (5 bases). The CDR3 loop spans 16 amino acids. Germline CDR1 SGHTS, CDR2 YDEGEE. The V end lost 4 bases, the J end lost 6 bases, and 19 bases lay between the germline ends. CDR3 in DNA: TGTGCCAGCAGCGAATCCCAGGCGGCGACAGATGAAAAACTGTTTTTT. This encodes CASSESQAATDEKLFF.

This chain uses TRBV6-1 with TRBJ2-4, with TRBD2 identical over 10 bases. The J call is doubtful: the DNA matches TRBJ2-7 better. Germline V gene data show CDR1 as MNHNS and CDR2 as SASEGT. The CDR3 consists of 14 residues. This CDR3 reads CASNFLAGEGEQYF. The CDR3 nucleotides are TGTGCCAGCAATTTTCTAGCGGGAGAGGGCGAGCAGTACTTC.

V usage is TRBV6-6 and J usage is TRBJ1-4; possibly TRBD1 for D (6 bases). Trimming stripped 7 bases from V and 4 bases from J, with 10 bases between. The germline V gene encodes CDR1 MNHNY and CDR2 SVGAGI (reference sequence). CDR3 length: 13 amino acids. The CDR3: CASNWGLNEKLFF. The DNA of the CDR3 is TGTGCCAGCAATTGGGGGCTTAATGAAAAACTGTTTTTT.